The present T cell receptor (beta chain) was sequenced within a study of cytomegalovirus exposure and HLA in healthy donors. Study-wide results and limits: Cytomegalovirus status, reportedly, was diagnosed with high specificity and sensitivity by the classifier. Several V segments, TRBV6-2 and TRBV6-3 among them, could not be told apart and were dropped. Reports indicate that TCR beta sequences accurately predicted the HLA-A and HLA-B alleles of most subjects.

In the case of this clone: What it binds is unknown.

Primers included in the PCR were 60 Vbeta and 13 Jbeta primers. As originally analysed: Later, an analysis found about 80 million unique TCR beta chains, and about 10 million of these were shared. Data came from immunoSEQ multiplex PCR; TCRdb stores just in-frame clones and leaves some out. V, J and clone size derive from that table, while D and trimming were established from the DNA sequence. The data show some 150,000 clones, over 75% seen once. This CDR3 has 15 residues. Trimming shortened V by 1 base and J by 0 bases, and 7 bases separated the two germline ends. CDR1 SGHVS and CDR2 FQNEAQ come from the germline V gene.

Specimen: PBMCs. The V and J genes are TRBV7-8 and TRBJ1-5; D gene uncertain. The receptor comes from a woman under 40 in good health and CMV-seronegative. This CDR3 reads CASSLGSHSNQPQHF. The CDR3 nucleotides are TGTGCCAGCAGCTTAGGAAGCCATAGCAATCAGCCCCAGCATTTT. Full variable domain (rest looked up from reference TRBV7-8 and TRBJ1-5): GAGVSQSPRYKVAKRGQDVALRCDPISGHVSLFWYQQALGQGPEFLTYFQNEAQLDKSGLPSDRFFAERPEGSVSTLKIQRTQQEDSAVYLCASSLGSHSNQPQHFGDGTRLSIL.